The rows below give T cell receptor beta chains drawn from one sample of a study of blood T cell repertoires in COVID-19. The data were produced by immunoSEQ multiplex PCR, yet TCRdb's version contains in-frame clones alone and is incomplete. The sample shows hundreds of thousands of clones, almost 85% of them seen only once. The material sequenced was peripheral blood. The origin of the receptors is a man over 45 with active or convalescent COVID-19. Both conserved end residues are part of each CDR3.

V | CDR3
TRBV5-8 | CASSLMASSYNEQFF
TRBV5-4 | CASSFGTGETGELFF
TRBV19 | CASSRQKGVRGTDTQYF
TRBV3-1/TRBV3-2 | CASKEGALTGELFF
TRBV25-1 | CASSDMSDYQETQYF
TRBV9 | CASSAGTGINQPQHF
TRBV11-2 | CASSRILAGGRETQYF
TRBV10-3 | CAISEGGASYGYTF
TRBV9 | CASTPGQGWGEQFF
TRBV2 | CASRETGMRDTIYF
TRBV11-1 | CASSFLGTGYGYTF
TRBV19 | CASSMSAGTEAFF
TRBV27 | CASSLSGLGSPLHF
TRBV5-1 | CASSLELSTFSHTEAFF
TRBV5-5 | CASSPGLREVTDTQYF
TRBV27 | CASSGTSGRVETQYF
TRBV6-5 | CASSPTDRAYNEQFF
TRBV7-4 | CASSLPQHF
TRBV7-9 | CASSPEFSYNEQFF
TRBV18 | CASSPATGTFKANVLTF
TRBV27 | CASSRGQAFAYEQYF
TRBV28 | CASSSGGVAADTQYF
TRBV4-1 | CASSQEGQPSSPLHF
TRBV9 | CASSPLPPETSLIGTDTQYF
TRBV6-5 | CASSQDRVAEKLFF
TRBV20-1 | CSANELADYNEQFF
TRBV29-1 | CSVFKDRGLRGEQYF
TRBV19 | CASSSWDGGYGYTF
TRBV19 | CASSKGTGPNEQFF